The 14 T cell receptor beta chains below were found in one sample sequenced in a study of control samples from healthy donors and cancer patients. Repertoires were generated with immunoSEQ multiplex PCR, while TCRdb's copy carries only in-frame clones and drops some. Here the sample spans approximately 70,000 clones, 83% being singletons. The sample was blood. The receptor set was obtained from a man aged 60-69 years in good health.

In this sample, this clone turned up a few times. The chain couples TRBV6-8 to TRBJ1-1; D is ambiguous. CDR3 length equals 15 residues. Trimming pared 6 bases from V and 2 bases from J, leaving 16 bases between. In germline, CDR1 is MNHGY, CDR2 SAAAGT. As DNA, the CDR3 is TGTGCCAGCAGCCACCCGCAATCTCACAACACTGAAGCTTTCTTT. Translating gives CASSHPQSHNTEAFF.

The V and J genes are TRBV9 and TRBJ2-4, with D tentatively TRBD2 (6 bases). The germline V and J ends were trimmed by 0 bases and 8 bases, with 18 bases remaining between them. Germline CDR1 and CDR2: SGDLS and YYNGEE. This CDR3 is built from 16 residues. This CDR3 reads CASSVDGTELAHIQYF. In DNA, the CDR3 is TGTGCCAGCAGCGTAGACGGGACGGAACTAGCACACATTCAGTACTTC.

This chain uses TRBV29-1 with TRBJ2-7; TRBD2 agrees at 8 bases. V shed 7 bases and J 1 base; nucleotides not matched to a gene: 9. The CDR3 extends over 14 amino acids. Per germline, CDR1 SQVTM and CDR2 ANQGSEA. Here the CDR3 DNA reads TGCAGCGCCTCCGGACTAGCCGGATCCTACGAGCAGTACTTC. Protein product: CSASGLAGSYEQYF.

The chain links TRBV10-2 to TRBJ2-1, with TRBD2 identical over 8 bases. V lost 10 bases and J lost 2; bases outside the gene matches: 1. Germline V gene data show CDR1 as WSHSY and CDR2 as SAAADI. The length of the CDR3 is 12 residues. In DNA form, the CDR3 reads TGCGCCACACTAGCGGCCTACAATGAGCAGTTCTTC. Its translation is CATLAAYNEQFF.

This clone was counted a few times. The chain recombines TRBV9 with TRBJ2-7, with D possibly being TRBD1 (6 bases). The CDR3 runs to 14 residues. Germline CDR1 reads SGDLS; CDR2 reads YYNGEE. V gave up 0 bases and J gave up 3 bases, with 10 bases separating them. The CDR3: CASSVGGGYYEQYF. The CDR3 nucleotides are TGTGCCAGCAGCGTAGGAGGGGGTTACTACGAGCAGTACTTC.

The gene calls are TRBV6-5 and TRBJ1-1; no firm D call. Looked up from germline, CDR1 is MNHEY and CDR2 is SVGAGI. V was clipped by 8 bases and J by 6 bases, with 7 bases between them. The CDR3 length is 10 residues. The CDR3: CASGRSEAFF. CDR3 bases: TGTGCCAGCGGACGGTCTGAAGCTTTCTTT.

The J gene is TRBJ2-3, the V gene TRBV6-5, with D uncertain. The CDR3 consists of 14 residues. Germline loops: CDR1 MNHEY, CDR2 SVGAGI. Trimming stripped 2 bases from V and 2 bases from J, with 8 bases between. The CDR3 region is CASSYRVPTDTQYF. In DNA, the CDR3 is TGTGCCAGCAGTTACCGGGTCCCCACAGATACGCAGTATTTT.

The chain links TRBV9 to TRBJ1-6; no clear D gene. The V and J ends lost 5 bases and 7 bases respectively, with 10 bases between them. The CDR3 has 13 residues. The V gene's germline CDR1 is SGDLS and CDR2 YYNGEE. The CDR3 bases are TGTGCCAGCAGGCGATCTACGAATTCACCCCTCCACTTT. Translated, it gives CASRRSTNSPLHF.

The rearrangement links TRBV27 to TRBJ1-1; D is ambiguous. The CDR3 is made up of 17 amino acids. The V gene's germline CDR1 is MNHEY and CDR2 SMNVEV (reference sequence). Trimming took off 5 bases at V and 8 bases at J, with 27 bases between the two ends. The CDR3 sequence: CASSPSITTPSFSEAFF. The CDR3, as DNA: TGTGCCAGCAGTCCGTCGATAACGACACCGTCCTTTTCCGAAGCTTTCTTT.

This chain uses TRBV28 with TRBJ1-2; TRBD1 agrees at 7 bases. This CDR3 contains 13 residues. Unmatched junction bases numbered 2, after V lost 4 bases and J lost 3 bases. The V gene's germline CDR1 is MDHEN and CDR2 SYDVKM. The CDR3 DNA follows: TGTGCCAGCAGTTGGGACAGAGACTATGGCTACACCTTC. Translation gives CASSWDRDYGYTF.

This chain links TRBV2 with TRBJ2-7; D may be TRBD2 (5 bases). CDR1 SNHLY and CDR2 FYNNEI come from the germline V gene. This CDR3 spans 14 amino acids. With 3 bases removed from V and 5 bases from J, the gap between germline ends came to 14 bases. The CDR3 reads CASSEWSPGDEQYF. As DNA, the CDR3 is TGTGCCAGCAGTGAGTGGTCCCCCGGGGACGAGCAGTACTTC.

The V and J genes are TRBV5-8 and TRBJ2-1; 7 bases agree with TRBD1. V gave up 4 bases and J gave up 0 bases; unmatched junction bases: 7. Looked up from germline, CDR1 is SGHTS and CDR2 is YDEGEE. CDR3 length: 16 amino acids. In DNA form, the CDR3 reads TGTGCCAGCAGCCCGGGACAGTTCGGCTCCTACAATGAGCAGTTCTTC. Translating it yields CASSPGQFGSYNEQFF.

The rearrangement uses TRBV7-2 and TRBJ1-2; TRBD1 agrees at 10 bases. The CDR3 has 13 amino acids. The junction had 2 bases not matched to a gene; V was cut back by 3 bases and J by 7 bases. CDR1 SGHTA and CDR2 FQGNSA come from the germline V gene. The CDR3 region has the DNA TGTGCCAGCAGCTTCGACAGGGGGCTTGGCTACACCTTC. Its protein product is CASSFDRGLGYTF.

The chain links TRBV10-3 to TRBJ2-1; 11 nucleotides align to TRBD2. The germline V gene encodes CDR1 ENHRY and CDR2 SYGVKD. The trim removed 5 bases at V and 1 base at J, leaving 4 bases unmatched. The CDR3 has 16 residues. The CDR3 sequence is CAISTGLADSYNEQFF. The CDR3 DNA reads as TGTGCCATCAGTACGGGACTAGCGGATTCCTACAATGAGCAGTTCTTC.